This TCR beta chain was documented in a study of blood T cell repertoires in COVID-19. Study summary: The United States, Italy and Spain were the sources of the acute and convalescent COVID-19 samples. T cells, B-cell-depleted T cells, or PBMCs provided the cDNA or gDNA that served as material.

As originally analysed: It was from reference gene primer amplification that nucleated cell counts were estimated. Assay: immunoSEQ multiplex PCR; the TCRdb copy retains only in-frame clones and omits some. That table furnishes V, J and clone size, whereas the DNA furnished D and trimming. Of 470,000 or so clones in the sample, approximately 83% were seen once. Trimming took off 5 bases at V and 4 bases at J, with 12 bases between the two ends. The CDR3 runs to 13 residues. Germline-derived CDR1 and CDR2 are MNHEY and SMNVEV (reference sequence). The receptor was isolated from a human donor in a cohort sampled during active COVID-19. Sequenced sample: peripheral blood. V gene TRBV27 combines with J gene TRBJ2-7; weak D call: TRBD2 (5 bases). The CDR3 DNA sequence: TGTGCCAGCAGTCTCGACGGGGATTACGAGCAGTACTTC. Encoded protein: CASSLDGDYEQYF.